This TCR beta chain originates from a study of CD4+ T cells in melanoma. Study-wide findings and caveats: Neoantigen-specific CD4+ T cells in melanoma reportedly had diverse differentiation states. CD8+ T cell, macrophage and B cell function reportedly correlated with neoantigen-specific CD4+ T cells.

Some clones are missing from TCRdb's copy, which holds only in-frame ones; the method was immunoSEQ multiplex PCR. The sample lists about 140,000 clones, around 90% occurring once. This clone was picked up a small number of times. Its antigen is undetermined. This CDR3 has 13 amino acids. The germline V and J ends were trimmed by 4 bases and 4 bases, with 11 bases remaining between them. CDR1 SGHRS and CDR2 YFSETQ come from the germline V gene. The receptor was derived from a human donor with melanoma. The V and J genes are TRBV5-1 and TRBJ2-5; D may correspond to TRBD1 or TRBD2 (5 bases each). CDR3 nucleotide sequence: TGCGCCAGCAGCACGGGACCAAGAGAGACCCAGTACTTC. Translating gives CASSTGPRETQYF.